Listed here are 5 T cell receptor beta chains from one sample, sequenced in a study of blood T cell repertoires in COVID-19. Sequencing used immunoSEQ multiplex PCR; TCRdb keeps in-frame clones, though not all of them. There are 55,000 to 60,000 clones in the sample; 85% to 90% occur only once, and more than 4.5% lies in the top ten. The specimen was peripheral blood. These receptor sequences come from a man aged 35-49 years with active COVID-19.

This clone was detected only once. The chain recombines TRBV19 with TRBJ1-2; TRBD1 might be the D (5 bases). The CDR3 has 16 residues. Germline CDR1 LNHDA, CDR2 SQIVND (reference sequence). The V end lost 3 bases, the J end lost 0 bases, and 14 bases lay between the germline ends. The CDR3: CASSISQGAPNYGYTF. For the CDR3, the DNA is TGTGCCAGTAGTATCTCTCAAGGGGCCCCTAACTATGGCTACACCTTC. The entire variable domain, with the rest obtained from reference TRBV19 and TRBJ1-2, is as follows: DGGITQSPKYLFRKEGQNVTLSCEQNLNHDAMYWYRQDPGQGLRLIYYSQIVNDFQKGDIAEGYSVSREKKESFPLTVTSAQKNPTAFYLCASSISQGAPNYGYTFGSGTRLTVV.

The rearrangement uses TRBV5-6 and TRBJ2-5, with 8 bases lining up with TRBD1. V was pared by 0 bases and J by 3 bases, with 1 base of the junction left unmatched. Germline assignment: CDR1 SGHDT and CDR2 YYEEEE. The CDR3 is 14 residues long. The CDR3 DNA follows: TGTGCCAGCAGCTTGGCAGGGGGCAAAGAGACCCAGTACTTC. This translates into CASSLAGGKETQYF.

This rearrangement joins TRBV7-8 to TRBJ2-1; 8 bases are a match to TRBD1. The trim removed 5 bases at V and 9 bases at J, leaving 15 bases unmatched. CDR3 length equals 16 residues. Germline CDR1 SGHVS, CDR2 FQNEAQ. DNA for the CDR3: TGTGCCAGCAGCCCACGGACAGGGAGTGCGTTCGGTGAGCAGTTCTTC. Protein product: CASSPRTGSAFGEQFF.

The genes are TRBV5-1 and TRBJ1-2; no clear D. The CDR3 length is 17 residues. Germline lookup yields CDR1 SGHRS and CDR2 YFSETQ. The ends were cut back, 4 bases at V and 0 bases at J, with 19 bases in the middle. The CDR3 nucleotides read TGCGCCAGCAGCGTCCGGGGAGTCAGCGAAGCTAACTATGGCTACACCTTC. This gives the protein CASSVRGVSEANYGYTF.

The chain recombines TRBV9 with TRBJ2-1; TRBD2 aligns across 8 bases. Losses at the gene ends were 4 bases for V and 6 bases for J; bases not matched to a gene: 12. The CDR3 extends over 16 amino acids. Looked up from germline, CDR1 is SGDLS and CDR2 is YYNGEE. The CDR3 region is CASSPRHRTSINEQFF. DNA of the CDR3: TGTGCCAGCAGCCCACGTCACCGGACTAGCATCAATGAGCAGTTCTTC.